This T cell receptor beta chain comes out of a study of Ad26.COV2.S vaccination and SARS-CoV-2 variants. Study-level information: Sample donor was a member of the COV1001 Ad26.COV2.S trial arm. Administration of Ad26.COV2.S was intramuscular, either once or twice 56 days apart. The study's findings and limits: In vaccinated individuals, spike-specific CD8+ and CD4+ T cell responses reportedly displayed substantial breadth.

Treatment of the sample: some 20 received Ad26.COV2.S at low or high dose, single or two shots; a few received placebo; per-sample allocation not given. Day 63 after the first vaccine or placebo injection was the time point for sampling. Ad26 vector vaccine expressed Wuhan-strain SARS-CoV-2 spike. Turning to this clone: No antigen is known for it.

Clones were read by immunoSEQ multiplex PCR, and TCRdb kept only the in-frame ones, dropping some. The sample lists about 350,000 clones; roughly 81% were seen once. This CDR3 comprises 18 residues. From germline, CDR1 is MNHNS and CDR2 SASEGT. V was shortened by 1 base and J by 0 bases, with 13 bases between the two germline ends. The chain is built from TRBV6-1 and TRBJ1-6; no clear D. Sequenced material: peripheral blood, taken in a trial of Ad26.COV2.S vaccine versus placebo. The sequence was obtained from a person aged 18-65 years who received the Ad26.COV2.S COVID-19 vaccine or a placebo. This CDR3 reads CASSEVIVSSSYNSPLHF. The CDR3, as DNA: TGTGCCAGCAGTGAAGTAATCGTTTCTAGCTCCTATAATTCACCCCTCCACTTT.